This entry concerns a single T cell receptor beta chain. Antigen: not known. These data are taken from a study of resident and recirculating memory T cells in vitiligo. About the research overall: Shave-biopsy epidermis from lesional and nonlesional skin was sequenced alongside PBMCs. Study findings and constraints: No single dominant TCR clone appeared; lesion clonality varied. Non-conserved TCRs across sites and patients suggested distinct clones per lesion.

The CDR3 is 13 residues long. V shed 10 bases and J 4 bases; nucleotides not matched to a gene: 6. Per the germline V gene, CDR1 is WSHSY and CDR2 is SAAADI. Sequenced by immunoSEQ multiplex PCR; TCRdb stores in-frame clones only, minus some. This sample carries fewer than 85,000 clones, 92% of them seen once, and the ten largest clones take approximately 4.8%. The gene calls are TRBV10-2 and TRBJ2-2; 7 bases line up with TRBD2. This clonotype was obtained from a male donor with vitiligo. Material for sequencing was blood. The CDR3 sequence: CATALAFTGELFF. As DNA, the CDR3 is TGCGCCACCGCACTAGCGTTCACCGGGGAGCTGTTTTTT.